By share, the clone carrying this T cell receptor gamma chain counts as medium-sized (0.01 to 0.1%). What it recognizes is unknown. The entry originates in a study of human gamma delta and Vdelta1 T cells. The study's findings and limits: Acute myeloid leukemia was reportedly broadly targeted by polyclonal Delta One T cells.

CDR1 is GITISATS, CDR2 ISYDGTV, per germline (reference sequence). V trimming: 2 bases; J trimming: 4 bases; junction bases outside the gene matches: 2. This CDR3 comprises 12 residues. TCRdb repeated clone calling on the PCR reads with CATT. The table has about 3,900 gamma-chain clones, about a sixth seen once; the top ten hold approximately 7.3%. This sequence originates from a human donor in good health. The sequencing sample was made of Vdelta1 gamma-delta T cells from blood grown in culture (DOT cells). This rearrangement joins TRGV9 to TRGJ1 or TRGJ2. CDR3 protein: CALWEAYYKKLF. Written as DNA, the CDR3 is TGTGCCTTGTGGGAGGCCTATTATAAGAAACTCTTT.